This TCR beta chain stems from a study of blood T cell repertoires in COVID-19. Study-wide context: COVID-19 samples collected from the United States, Italy and Spain covered acute and convalescent phases. Nucleic acid was either cDNA or gDNA, and it came from T cells, B-cell-depleted T cells, or PBMCs.

This clone was seen a single time. Study processing details: Amplified reference gene primers provided the basis for estimating nucleated cell counts. Profiling relied on immunoSEQ multiplex PCR, and the TCRdb table lists in-frame clones only, not all of them. V, J and clone size derive from that table, while D and trimming were established from the DNA sequence. The sample contains 100,000 to 150,000 clones, roughly nine tenths of which appear only once. The CDR3 extends over 18 amino acids. Germline V lookup: CDR1 MNHNS, CDR2 SASEGT. J lost 2 bases, V lost 3 bases, and 11 bases had no gene match. Seattle patients were enrolled while actively infected and followed longitudinally.

The chain links TRBV6-1 to TRBJ2-2; 8 nucleotides match TRBD2. The sequencing input was peripheral blood. This sequence was found in a man aged 50 to 60 with COVID-19, enrolled during active disease. The CDR3 loop is CASSESGTSLLNTGELFF. CDR3 nucleotides: TGTGCCAGCAGTGAGAGCGGGACTAGTCTCTTAAACACCGGGGAGCTGTTTTTT.